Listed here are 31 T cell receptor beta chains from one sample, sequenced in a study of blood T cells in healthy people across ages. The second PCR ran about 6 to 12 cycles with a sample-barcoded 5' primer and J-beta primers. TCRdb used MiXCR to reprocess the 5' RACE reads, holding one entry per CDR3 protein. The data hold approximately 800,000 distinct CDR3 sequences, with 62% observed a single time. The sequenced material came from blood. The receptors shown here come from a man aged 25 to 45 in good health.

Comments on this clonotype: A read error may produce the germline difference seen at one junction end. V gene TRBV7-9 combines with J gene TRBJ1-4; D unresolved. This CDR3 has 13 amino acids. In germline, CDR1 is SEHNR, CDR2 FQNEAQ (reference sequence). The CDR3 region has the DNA TGTGCCAGCGATTTGGGTGCTAATGAAGAACTGTTTTTT. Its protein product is CASDLGANEELFF.

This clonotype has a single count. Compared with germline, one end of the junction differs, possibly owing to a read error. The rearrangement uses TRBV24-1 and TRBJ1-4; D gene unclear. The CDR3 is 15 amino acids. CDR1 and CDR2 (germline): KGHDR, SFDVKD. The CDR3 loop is CATSERSVGKERLFF. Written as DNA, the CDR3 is TGTGCCACCAGTGAGCGCTCCGTAGGAAAGGAAAGACTGTTTTTT.

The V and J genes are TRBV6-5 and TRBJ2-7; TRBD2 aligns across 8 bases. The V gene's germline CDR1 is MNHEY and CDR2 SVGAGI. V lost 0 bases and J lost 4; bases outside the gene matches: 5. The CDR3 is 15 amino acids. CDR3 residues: CASSYSTSVGYEQYF. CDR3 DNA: TGTGCCAGCAGTTACTCGACTAGCGTTGGTTACGAGCAGTACTTC.

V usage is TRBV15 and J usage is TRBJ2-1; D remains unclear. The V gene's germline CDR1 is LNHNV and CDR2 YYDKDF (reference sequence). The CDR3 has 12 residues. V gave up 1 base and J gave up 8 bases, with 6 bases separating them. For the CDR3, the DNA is TGTGCCACCAGCAGAGGTGGGGATGAGCAGTTCTTC. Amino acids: CATSRGGDEQFF.

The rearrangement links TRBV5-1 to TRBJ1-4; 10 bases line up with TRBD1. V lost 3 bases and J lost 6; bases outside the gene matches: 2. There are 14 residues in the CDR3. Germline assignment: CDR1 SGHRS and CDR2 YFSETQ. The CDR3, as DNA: TGCGCCAGCAGCTCCGGGACAGGGGATGAAAAACTGTTTTTT. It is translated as CASSSGTGDEKLFF.

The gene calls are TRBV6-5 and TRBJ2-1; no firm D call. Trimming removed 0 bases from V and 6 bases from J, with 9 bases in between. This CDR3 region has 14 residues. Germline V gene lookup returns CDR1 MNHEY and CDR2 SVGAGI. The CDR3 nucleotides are TGTGCCAGCAGTTACTCGAACATCCCCAATGAGCAGTTCTTC. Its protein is CASSYSNIPNEQFF.

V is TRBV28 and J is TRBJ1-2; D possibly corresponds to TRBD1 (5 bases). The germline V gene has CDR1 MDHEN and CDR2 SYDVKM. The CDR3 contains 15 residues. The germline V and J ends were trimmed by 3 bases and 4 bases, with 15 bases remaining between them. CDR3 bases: TGTGCCAGCAGTTTTTCCGACAGAAGCTCCTATGGCTACACCTTC. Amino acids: CASSFSDRSSYGYTF.

CDR3 residues: CASSPRIAGGRDNEQFF. The CDR3 DNA reads TGTGCCAGCAGCCCCCGGATAGCGGGGGGGCGGGACAATGAGCAGTTCTTC. The rearrangement joins TRBV9 to TRBJ2-1; the match to TRBD2 covers 11 bases. Germline-derived CDR1 and CDR2 are SGDLS and YYNGEE. Unmatched junction bases numbered 11, after V lost 4 bases and J lost 5 bases. This CDR3 has 17 residues.

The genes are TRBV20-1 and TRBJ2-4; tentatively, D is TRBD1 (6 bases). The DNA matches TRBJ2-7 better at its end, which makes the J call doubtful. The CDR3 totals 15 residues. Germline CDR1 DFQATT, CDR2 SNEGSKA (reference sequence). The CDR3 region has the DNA TGCAGTGCTAGCAAGACCGACAGGACCACCTACGAGCAGTACTTC. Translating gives CSASKTDRTTYEQYF.

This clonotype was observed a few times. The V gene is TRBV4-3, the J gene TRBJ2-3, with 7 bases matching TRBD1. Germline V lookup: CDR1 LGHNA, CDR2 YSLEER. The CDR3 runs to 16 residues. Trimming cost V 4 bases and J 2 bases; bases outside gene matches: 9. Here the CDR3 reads CASSPGGPFATDTQYF. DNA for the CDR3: TGCGCCAGCAGCCCAGGGGGACCTTTCGCCACAGATACGCAGTATTTT.

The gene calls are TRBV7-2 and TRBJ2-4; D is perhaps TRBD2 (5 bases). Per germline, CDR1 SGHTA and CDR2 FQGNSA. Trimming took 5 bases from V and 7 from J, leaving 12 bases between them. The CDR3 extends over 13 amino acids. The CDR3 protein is CASSTGLGNIQYF. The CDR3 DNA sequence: TGTGCCAGCAGCACGGGGTTAGGGAACATTCAGTACTTC.

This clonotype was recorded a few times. CDR3 amino acids: CSARDSTYGYTF. For the CDR3, the DNA is TGCAGTGCTAGAGACAGCACCTATGGCTACACCTTC. The rearrangement links TRBV20-1 to TRBJ1-2; D remains ambiguous. The germline CDR1 and CDR2 sequences are DFQATT and SNEGSKA (reference sequence). The CDR3 sequence is 12 residues long. The V end was cut by 0 bases, the J end by 4 bases, with 6 bases between.

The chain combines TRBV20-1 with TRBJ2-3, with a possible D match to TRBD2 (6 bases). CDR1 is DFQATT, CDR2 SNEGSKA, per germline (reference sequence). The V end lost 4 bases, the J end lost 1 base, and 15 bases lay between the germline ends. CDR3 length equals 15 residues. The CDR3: CSAKGRGGGTDTQYF. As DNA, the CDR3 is TGCAGTGCTAAGGGACGGGGAGGCGGCACAGATACGCAGTATTTT.

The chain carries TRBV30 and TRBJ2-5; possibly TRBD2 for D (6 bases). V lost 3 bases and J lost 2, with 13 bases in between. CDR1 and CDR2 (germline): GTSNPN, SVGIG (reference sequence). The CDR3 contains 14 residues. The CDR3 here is CAWRTLDYQETQYF. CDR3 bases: TGTGCCTGGAGGACCCTGGACTATCAAGAGACCCAGTACTTC.

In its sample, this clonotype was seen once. The CDR3 region has the DNA TGCAGCGGTATGGGGGGACAGGGTGGCTACGAGCAGTACTTC. This translates into CSGMGGQGGYEQYF. The chain has TRBV29-1 and TRBJ2-7, with 9 bases aligning to TRBD1. The CDR3 extends over 14 amino acids. J gave up 3 bases and V 7 bases, and 10 bases lay outside the gene matches. Germline values: CDR1 SQVTM, CDR2 ANQGSEA.

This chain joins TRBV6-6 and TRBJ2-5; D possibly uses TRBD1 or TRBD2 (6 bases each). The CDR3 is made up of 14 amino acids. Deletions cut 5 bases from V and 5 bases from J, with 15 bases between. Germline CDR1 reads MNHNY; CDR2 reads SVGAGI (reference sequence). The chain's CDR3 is CASSTPGGSETQYF. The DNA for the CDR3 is TGTGCCAGCAGTACACCCGGGGGCTCGGAGACCCAGTACTTC.

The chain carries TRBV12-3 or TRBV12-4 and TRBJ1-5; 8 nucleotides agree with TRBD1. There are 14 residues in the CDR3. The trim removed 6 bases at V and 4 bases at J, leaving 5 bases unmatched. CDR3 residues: CASSNTGGNQPQHF. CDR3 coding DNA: TGTGCCAGCAGCAATACAGGGGGGAATCAGCCCCAGCATTTT.

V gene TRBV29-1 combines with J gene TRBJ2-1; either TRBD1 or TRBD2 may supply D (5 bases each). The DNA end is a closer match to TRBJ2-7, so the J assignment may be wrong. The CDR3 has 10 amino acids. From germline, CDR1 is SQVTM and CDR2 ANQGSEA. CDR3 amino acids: CSALGVEQYF. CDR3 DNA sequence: TGCAGCGCCTTGGGGGTTGAGCAGTACTTC.

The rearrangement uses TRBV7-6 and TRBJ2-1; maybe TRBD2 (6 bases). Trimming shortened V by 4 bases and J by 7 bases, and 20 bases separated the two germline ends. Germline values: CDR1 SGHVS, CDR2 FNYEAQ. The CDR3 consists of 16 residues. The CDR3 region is CASSSPGLRPTNEQFF. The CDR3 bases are TGTGCCAGCAGCTCGCCGGGACTTCGCCCGACTAATGAGCAGTTCTTC.

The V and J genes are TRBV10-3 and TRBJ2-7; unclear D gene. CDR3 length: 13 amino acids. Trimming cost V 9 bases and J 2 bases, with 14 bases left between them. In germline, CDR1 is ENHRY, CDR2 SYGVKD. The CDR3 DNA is TGTGCCATAAACCAGCCAGGACCCTACGAGCAGTACTTC. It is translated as CAINQPGPYEQYF.

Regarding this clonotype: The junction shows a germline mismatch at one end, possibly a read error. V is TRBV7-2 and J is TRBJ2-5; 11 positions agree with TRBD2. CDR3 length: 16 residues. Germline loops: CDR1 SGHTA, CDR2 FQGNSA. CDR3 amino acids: CASSQDSGGEWETRYF. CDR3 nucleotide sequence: TGTGCCAGCAGCCAGGATAGCGGGGGGGAGTGGGAGACCCGGTACTTC.

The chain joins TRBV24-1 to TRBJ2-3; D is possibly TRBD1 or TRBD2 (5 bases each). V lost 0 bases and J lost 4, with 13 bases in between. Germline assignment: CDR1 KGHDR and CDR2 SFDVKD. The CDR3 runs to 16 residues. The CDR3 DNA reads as TGTGCCACCAGTGATTTGGGCGGTAGAGGGGCAGATACGCAGTATTTT. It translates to CATSDLGGRGADTQYF.

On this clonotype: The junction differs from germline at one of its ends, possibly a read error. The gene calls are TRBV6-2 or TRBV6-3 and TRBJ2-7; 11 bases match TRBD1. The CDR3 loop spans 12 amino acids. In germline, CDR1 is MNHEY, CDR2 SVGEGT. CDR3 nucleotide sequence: TGTGCCGGCAGGGACAGGGGGGCGATTCAGTACTTC. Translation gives CAGRDRGAIQYF.

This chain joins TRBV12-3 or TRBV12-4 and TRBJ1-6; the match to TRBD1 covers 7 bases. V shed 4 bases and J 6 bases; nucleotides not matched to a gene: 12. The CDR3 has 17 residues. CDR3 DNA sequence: TGTGCCAGCAGTTCCAAGGGGGCAGGGCGGCCTAATTCACCCCTCCACTTT. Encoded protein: CASSSKGAGRPNSPLHF.

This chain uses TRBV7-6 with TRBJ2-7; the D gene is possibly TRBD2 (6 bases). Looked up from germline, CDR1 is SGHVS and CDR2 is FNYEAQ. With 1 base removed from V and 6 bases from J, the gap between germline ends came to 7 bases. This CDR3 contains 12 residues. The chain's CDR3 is CASSLDGGEQYF. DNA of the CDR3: TGTGCCAGCAGCTTAGACGGGGGCGAGCAGTACTTC.

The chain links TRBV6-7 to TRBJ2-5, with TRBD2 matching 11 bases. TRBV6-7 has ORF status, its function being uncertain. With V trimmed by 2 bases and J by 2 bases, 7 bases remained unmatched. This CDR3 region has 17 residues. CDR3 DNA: TGTGCCAGCAGTTACACTTCGGGACTAGCGGAACAAGAGACCCAGTACTTC. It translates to CASSYTSGLAEQETQYF.

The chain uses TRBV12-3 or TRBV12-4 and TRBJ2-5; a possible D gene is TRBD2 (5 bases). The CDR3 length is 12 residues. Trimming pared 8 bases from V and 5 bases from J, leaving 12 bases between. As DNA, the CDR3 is TGTGCCAGCGTTACGGGAAGCGAGACCCAGTACTTC. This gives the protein CASVTGSETQYF.

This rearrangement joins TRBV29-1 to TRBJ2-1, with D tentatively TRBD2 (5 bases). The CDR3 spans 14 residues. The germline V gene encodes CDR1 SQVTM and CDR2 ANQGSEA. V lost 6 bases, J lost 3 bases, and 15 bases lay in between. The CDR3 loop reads CSVKERGFYNEQFF. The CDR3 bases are TGCAGCGTGAAAGAACGGGGTTTCTACAATGAGCAGTTCTTC.

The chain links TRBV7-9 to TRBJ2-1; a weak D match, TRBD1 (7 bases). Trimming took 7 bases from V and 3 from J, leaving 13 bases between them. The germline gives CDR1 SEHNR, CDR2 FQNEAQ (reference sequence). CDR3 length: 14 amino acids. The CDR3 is CASKQGGGYNEQFF. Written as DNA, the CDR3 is TGTGCCAGCAAGCAGGGGGGAGGCTACAATGAGCAGTTCTTC.

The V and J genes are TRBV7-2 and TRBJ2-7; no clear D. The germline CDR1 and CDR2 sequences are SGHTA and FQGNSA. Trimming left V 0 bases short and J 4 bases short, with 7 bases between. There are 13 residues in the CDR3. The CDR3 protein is CASSLAFLYEQYF. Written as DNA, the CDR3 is TGTGCCAGCAGCTTAGCGTTTTTATACGAGCAGTACTTC.

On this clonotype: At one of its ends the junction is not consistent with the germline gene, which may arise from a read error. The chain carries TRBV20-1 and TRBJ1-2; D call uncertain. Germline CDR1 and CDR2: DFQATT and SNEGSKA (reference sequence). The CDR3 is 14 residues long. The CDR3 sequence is CSARSHGPDYGYTF. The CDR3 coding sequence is TGCAGCGCTAGGTCCCATGGGCCTGACTATGGCTACACCTTC.